Below, 23 T cell receptor beta chains from the same sample are listed, as sequenced in a study of tumor-infiltrating lymphocytes in localized non-small cell lung cancer. The method was immunoSEQ multiplex PCR; TCRdb's version includes in-frame clones alone and lacks a portion of them. Among about 16,000 clones listed, about three quarters were seen once. Material: lung tumor tissue. Receptor source: a human donor with non-small cell lung cancer.

This chain links TRBV28 with TRBJ1-1, with unresolved D. The CDR3 extends over 12 amino acids. Germline V gene data show CDR1 as MDHEN and CDR2 as SYDVKM. CDR3 sequence (DNA): TGTGCACATTCAGAGGGTACACTGAAAGCTTTCTTT. Amino acids: CAHSEGTLKAFF.

The table lists this clone with a count of one. The chain has TRBV7-9 and TRBJ1-5, with 7 bases lining up with TRBD1. CDR3 size: 13 residues. The germline gives CDR1 SEHNR, CDR2 FQNEAQ (reference sequence). Losses at the gene ends were 3 bases for V and 7 bases for J; bases not matched to a gene: 3. The CDR3 DNA sequence: TGTGCCAGCAGCTTTCGACAGGGCCAGCCCCAGCATTTT. It yields the protein CASSFRQGQPQHF.

The sample holds one count of this clone. The chain links TRBV5-1 to TRBJ1-2; D is ambiguous. V shed 2 bases and J shed 0 bases, with 11 bases lying between them. The CDR3 length is 15 residues. Germline-derived CDR1 and CDR2 are SGHRS and YFSETQ. The CDR3 region is CASSFGTAANYGYTF. Written as DNA, the CDR3 is TGCGCCAGCAGCTTTGGTACAGCTGCTAACTATGGCTACACCTTC.

This clone is medium-sized. The chain is built from TRBV19 and TRBJ2-7; TRBD1 aligns across 11 bases. CDR1 LNHDA and CDR2 SQIVND come from the germline V gene (reference sequence). J lost 0 bases, V lost 6 bases, and 4 bases had no gene match. This CDR3 is built from 15 residues. The CDR3, as DNA: TGTGCCAGTAGCACCGGGACAGGGGGCTCCTACGAGCAGTACTTC. It codes for CASSTGTGGSYEQYF. The variable domain in full, with the rest retrieved from reference TRBV19 and TRBJ2-7, is DGGITQSPKYLFRKEGQNVTLSCEQNLNHDAMYWYRQDPGQGLRLIYYSQIVNDFQKGDIAEGYSVSREKKESFPLTVTSAQKNPTAFYLCASSTGTGGSYEQYFGPGTRLTVT.

This sequence joins TRBV14 and TRBJ1-1; D is ambiguous. There are 15 residues in the CDR3. Trimming took 6 bases from V and 0 from J, leaving 14 bases between them. Germline V gives CDR1 SGHDN, CDR2 FVKESK. In DNA form, the CDR3 reads TGTGCCAGCAGGTCCGACATGGCCATGAACACTGAAGCTTTCTTT. Translating gives CASRSDMAMNTEAFF.

The chain links TRBV5-1 to TRBJ1-1, with a possible D match to TRBD1 (6 bases). CDR1 and CDR2 (germline): SGHRS, YFSETQ. The CDR3 totals 12 residues. Trimming took 0 bases from V and 10 from J, leaving 10 bases between them. The CDR3 region is CASSLGGRGAFF. In DNA, the CDR3 is TGCGCCAGCAGCTTGGGGGGGCGCGGAGCTTTCTTT. Together with reference TRBV5-1 and TRBJ1-1, the CDR3 gives the full variable domain: KAGVTQTPRYLIKTRGQQVTLSCSPISGHRSVSWYQQTPGQGLQFLFEYFSETQRNKGNFPGRFSGRQFSNSRSEMNVSTLELGDSALYLCASSLGGRGAFFGQGTRLTVV.

The chain recombines TRBV5-4 with TRBJ2-1, with D possibly being TRBD2 (6 bases). V was trimmed by 1 base and J by 8 bases, leaving 22 bases between them. The CDR3 contains 17 residues. Germline V CDR1 and CDR2: SGHNT, YYREEE (reference sequence). In nucleotides, the CDR3 is TGTGCCAGCAGCTTGTCTGCAGGACTACCCCGTGTACATGAGCAGTTCTTC. Its translation: CASSLSAGLPRVHEQFF.

This rearrangement joins TRBV10-2 to TRBJ1-1; no definite D call. Germline V gives CDR1 WSHSY, CDR2 SAAADI. V lost 4 bases and J 5 bases, leaving 11 bases between the germline ends. The CDR3 totals 13 residues. The CDR3 reads CASSGWARTEAFF. The CDR3 DNA sequence: TGCGCCAGCAGTGGGTGGGCGCGAACTGAAGCTTTCTTT.

The rearrangement uses TRBV11-2 and TRBJ2-7; 11 positions match TRBD1. The ends lost 6 bases at V and 4 bases at J; junction bases unmatched: 8. The CDR3 consists of 15 residues. Germline CDR1 is SGHAT and CDR2 is FQNNGV. CDR3 in amino acids: CASREGTGGFYEQYF. CDR3 in DNA: TGTGCCAGCAGGGAAGGGACAGGGGGATTTTACGAGCAGTACTTC.

This rearrangement joins TRBV29-1 to TRBJ2-5; no firm D call. The germline gives CDR1 SQVTM, CDR2 ANQGSEA. This CDR3 is 13 amino acids long. V lost 4 bases to trimming and J lost 1 base, with 10 bases between them. CDR3 sequence reads: CSVVTAGQETQYF. DNA of the CDR3: TGCAGCGTTGTTACAGCCGGCCAAGAGACCCAGTACTTC.

The V and J genes are TRBV7-8 and TRBJ2-7; TRBD2 might be the D (6 bases). This CDR3 spans 15 amino acids. Germline CDR1 is SGHVS and CDR2 is FQNEAQ. V was clipped by 1 base and J by 3 bases, with 13 bases between them. The CDR3 DNA sequence: TGTGCCAGCAGCTTAGTACCGGGGGAGAACTACGAGCAGTACTTC. This translates into CASSLVPGENYEQYF. Variable domain in full (rest from reference TRBV7-8 and TRBJ2-7): GAGVSQSPRYKVAKRGQDVALRCDPISGHVSLFWYQQALGQGPEFLTYFQNEAQLDKSGLPSDRFFAERPEGSVSTLKIQRTQQEDSAVYLCASSLVPGENYEQYFGPGTRLTVT.

A word on this clone: Germline is not matched at one junction end, which may reflect a read error. This sequence joins TRBV7-9 and TRBJ2-7, with D possibly matching TRBD2 (5 bases). This CDR3 region has 15 residues. The germline V gene encodes CDR1 SEHNR and CDR2 FQNEAQ (reference sequence). CDR3 sequence: CASSRAASHNYEQYF. CDR3 sequence (DNA): TGCGCCAGCAGCCGAGCGGCGTCACACAACTACGAGCAGTACTTC.

The chain employs TRBV5-8 and TRBJ1-5; D ambiguous. CDR3 length: 16 residues. Between the trimmed V and J ends, which lost 0 bases and 3 bases, there was a span of 13 bases. Looked up from germline, CDR1 is SGHTS and CDR2 is YDEGEE. The CDR3 spells CASSLDQMGNNQPQHF. The CDR3 region has the DNA TGTGCCAGCAGCTTGGATCAAATGGGTAACAATCAGCCCCAGCATTTT.

This chain links TRBV27 with TRBJ1-3, with TRBD1 as a possible D gene (6 bases). CDR1 MNHEY and CDR2 SMNVEV come from the germline V gene (reference sequence). The CDR3 consists of 14 residues. DNA of the CDR3: TGTGTTACAAAACAGGGAATCTCTGGAAACACCATATATTTT. It specifies CVTKQGISGNTIYF.

The CDR3 loop reads CASRVSGVQETQYF. The CDR3 nucleotides read TGTGCCAGTAGAGTATCAGGGGTCCAAGAGACCCAGTACTTC. The rearrangement uses TRBV19 and TRBJ2-5; D perhaps matches TRBD1 (6 bases). From germline, CDR1 is LNHDA and CDR2 SQIVND (reference sequence). The CDR3 contains 14 residues. V shed 6 bases and J shed 1 base, with 12 bases lying between them.

This clone has a handful of counts. The chain combines TRBV5-6 with TRBJ2-3; tentatively, D is TRBD1 (5 bases). V lost 4 bases, J lost 2 bases, and 14 bases lay in between. Germline CDR1 SGHDT, CDR2 YYEEEE. The length of the CDR3 is 15 residues. CDR3 sequence reads: CASSRRGPTTDTQYF. DNA of the CDR3: TGTGCCAGCAGCCGAAGGGGCCCGACCACAGATACGCAGTATTTT.

This clone has just a few counts. The V gene is TRBV30, the J gene TRBJ1-1, with no clear D. The germline gives CDR1 GTSNPN, CDR2 SVGIG (reference sequence). The CDR3 has 13 residues. CDR3 DNA sequence: TGTGCTGGTAGGGAGGGCCAGAACACTGAAGCTTTCTTT. Its translation is CAGREGQNTEAFF.

In its sample, this clone ranks as large (0.1 to 1%). The rearrangement uses TRBV5-4 and TRBJ2-1; the D is unclear. The CDR3 spans 15 residues. CDR1 is SGHNT and CDR2 is YYREEE in the germline V gene (reference sequence). The ends were cut back, 3 bases at V and 6 bases at J, with 16 bases in the middle. The CDR3 DNA reads as TGTGCCAGCAGCTCCAGACCCAACCTGGGCAATGAGCAGTTCTTC. It codes for CASSSRPNLGNEQFF. Complete variable domain (other parts from reference TRBV5-4 and TRBJ2-1): ETGVTQSPTHLIKTRGQQVTLRCSSQSGHNTVSWYQQALGQGPQFIFQYYREEENGRGNFPPRFSGLQFPNYSSELNVNALELDDSALYLCASSSRPNLGNEQFFGPGTRLTVL.

The table lists this clone with a few counts. CDR3 protein: CATLRGEHEQYF. CDR3 nucleotide sequence: TGCGCCACCCTTCGAGGGGAACACGAGCAGTACTTC. The chain combines TRBV10-2 with TRBJ2-7; D is possibly TRBD1 or TRBD2 (5 bases each). The CDR3 is 12 residues long. Trimming stripped 10 bases from V and 5 bases from J, with 15 bases between. The germline V gene has CDR1 WSHSY and CDR2 SAAADI.

This clone occurred once. J is TRBJ2-2 and V is TRBV7-2; 9 nucleotides match TRBD2. The ends lost 1 base at V and 6 bases at J; junction bases unmatched: 6. The V gene's germline CDR1 is SGHTA and CDR2 FQGNSA. This CDR3 region has 16 residues. CDR3: CASSLEGSGSSGELFF. CDR3 DNA: TGTGCCAGCAGCTTAGAAGGTAGCGGGAGTTCCGGGGAGCTGTTTTTT.

The chain couples TRBV5-6 to TRBJ2-7; D is possibly TRBD1 (6 bases). Trimming pared 4 bases from V and 4 bases from J, leaving 9 bases between. Germline V lookup: CDR1 SGHDT, CDR2 YYEEEE. The CDR3 has 12 amino acids. CDR3: CASSGTYYEQYF. CDR3 DNA sequence: TGTGCCAGCAGCGGGACATATTACGAGCAGTACTTC.

This chain connects TRBV5-5 to TRBJ1-1; 7 nucleotides match TRBD1. CDR3 length: 14 amino acids. Germline CDR1 is SGHKS and CDR2 is YYEKEE (reference sequence). V shed 5 bases and J 4 bases; nucleotides not matched to a gene: 8. CDR3 DNA: TGTGCCAGCAGTTTGTTTCAGGGGGGCACTGAAGCTTTCTTT. Translation gives CASSLFQGGTEAFF.

This clone is classed as medium-sized. CDR3 residues: CAWSRGENTEAFF. CDR3 DNA: TGTGCCTGGAGTCGCGGAGAGAACACTGAAGCTTTCTTT. The rearrangement uses TRBV30 and TRBJ1-1; D remains ambiguous. Germline V gene sequence: CDR1 GTSNPN, CDR2 SVGIG (reference sequence). CDR3 length: 13 residues. Trimming left V 2 bases short and J 1 base short, with 8 bases between.